Listed below are T cell receptor beta chains from one sample, sequenced in a study of siplizumab effects on memory and regulatory T cells. Data came from immunoSEQ multiplex PCR; TCRdb stores just in-frame clones and leaves some out. The sample has over 80,000 clones, about nine tenths seen once. Sequencing used Tregs sorted from blood. These TCRs come from a human donor in good health. CDR3s include the opening cysteine and the closing phenylalanine or tryptophan. The D gene is left open where the match is weak. Expanded clones get a size class; other rows say once, few or many, or leave the size out.

size: NA
J: TRBJ1-4
D: TRBD1
length: 16
V: TRBV4-2
CDR3: CASSQDQGTGGEKLFF
DNA: TGTGCCAGCAGCCAAGATCAGGGGACAGGAGGCGAAAAACTGTTTTTT

size: NA
J: TRBJ1-4
D: NA
length: 14
V: TRBV27
CDR3: CASSPWATNEKLFF
DNA: TGTGCCAGCAGCCCCTGGGCAACTAATGAAAAACTGTTTTTT

size: NA
J: TRBJ1-3
D: NA
length: 15
V: TRBV6-1
CDR3: CATRGPANSGNTIYF
DNA: TGTGCCACCAGGGGCCCCGCTAACTCTGGAAACACCATATATTTT

size: NA
J: TRBJ2-3
D: TRBD2
length: 14
V: TRBV5-1
CDR3: CASSFGAGADTQYF
DNA: TGCGCCAGCAGCTTCGGGGCGGGGGCAGATACGCAGTATTTT

size: NA
J: TRBJ2-7
D: NA
length: 13
V: TRBV18
CDR3: CASSYGRAYEQYF
DNA: TGTGCCAGCTCCTATGGGCGCGCCTACGAGCAGTACTTC

size: NA
J: TRBJ1-1
D: NA
length: 14
V: TRBV18
CDR3: CASSHDRQNTEAFF
DNA: TGTGCCAGCTCCCATGACAGACAAAACACTGAAGCTTTCTTT

size: NA
J: TRBJ2-7
D: NA
length: 16
V: TRBV5-1
CDR3: CASSSGQLAGSYEQYF
DNA: TGCGCCAGCAGCTCGGGTCAGTTGGCAGGGTCCTACGAGCAGTACTTC

size: NA
J: TRBJ1-1
D: NA
length: 11
V: TRBV6-5
CDR3: CASGGETEAFF
DNA: TGTGCCAGCGGGGGGGAGACTGAAGCTTTCTTT

size: NA
J: TRBJ2-3
D: NA
length: 13
V: TRBV18
CDR3: CASSQQGTDTQYF
DNA: TGTGCCAGCTCTCAACAGGGAACAGATACGCAGTATTTT

size: NA
J: TRBJ2-3
D: NA
length: 13
V: TRBV10-3
CDR3: CAISVQSTDTQYF
DNA: TGTGCCATCAGTGTTCAGAGCACAGATACGCAGTATTTT

size: NA
J: TRBJ2-3
D: NA
length: 12
V: TRBV11-1
CDR3: CASSLVADTQYF
DNA: TGTGCCAGCAGCTTAGTCGCAGATACGCAGTATTTT

size: NA
J: TRBJ1-4
D: NA
length: 13
V: TRBV6-1
CDR3: CAGQRGGNEKLFF
DNA: TGTGCCGGCCAACGTGGGGGGAATGAAAAACTGTTTTTT

size: NA
J: TRBJ2-5
D: TRBD1
length: 15
V: TRBV28
CDR3: CASREQGAGVKTQYF
DNA: TGTGCCAGCAGGGAACAGGGGGCCGGCGTAAAGACCCAGTACTTC

size: NA
J: TRBJ2-1
D: NA
length: 16
V: TRBV6-4
CDR3: CASSSMGLSSYNEQFF
DNA: TGTGCCAGCAGTAGTATGGGGCTGAGCTCCTACAATGAGCAGTTCTTC

size: NA
J: TRBJ2-3
D: NA
length: 11
V: TRBV5-1
CDR3: CASSLADTQYF
DNA: TGCGCCAGCAGCCTCGCCGATACGCAGTATTTT

size: NA
J: TRBJ1-5
D: NA
length: 12
V: TRBV6-5
CDR3: CASGGWNQPQHF
DNA: TGTGCCAGCGGGGGGTGGAATCAGCCCCAGCATTTT

size: NA
J: TRBJ2-3
D: NA
length: 13
V: TRBV19
CDR3: CASSNLPPNTQYF
DNA: TGTGCCAGTAGTAATCTCCCGCCGAATACGCAGTATTTT

size: NA
J: TRBJ1-1
D: NA
length: 13
V: TRBV19
CDR3: CASSTQLNTEAFF
DNA: TGTGCCAGTAGTACCCAGCTGAACACTGAAGCTTTCTTT

size: NA
J: TRBJ2-3
D: TRBD2
length: 14
V: TRBV4-2
CDR3: CASSLLAGTDTQYF
DNA: TGTGCCAGCAGCTTGCTAGCGGGGACAGATACGCAGTATTTT

size: few
J: TRBJ1-6
D: TRBD1
length: 15
V: TRBV5-4
CDR3: CASSSRDRGGSPLHF
DNA: TGTGCCAGCAGCTCGAGGGACAGGGGTGGATCACCCCTCCACTTT

size: NA
J: TRBJ1-5
D: NA
length: 16
V: TRBV7-2
CDR3: CASSSGPNSYNQPQHF
DNA: TGTGCCAGCAGCTCGGGACCCAATAGCTACAATCAGCCCCAGCATTTT

size: NA
J: TRBJ2-7
D: NA
length: 12
V: TRBV11-2
CDR3: CASSVGSYEQYF
DNA: TGTGCCAGCAGCGTAGGATCCTACGAGCAGTACTTC

size: NA
J: TRBJ2-1
D: NA
length: 14
V: TRBV11-1
CDR3: CASKGLGSYNEQFF
DNA: TGTGCCAGCAAAGGGTTAGGGTCCTACAATGAGCAGTTCTTC

size: NA
J: TRBJ2-2
D: TRBD2
length: 15
V: TRBV4-2
CDR3: CASSKAGVNTGELFF
DNA: TGTGCCAGCAGCAAAGCGGGGGTGAACACCGGGGAGCTGTTTTTT

size: few
J: TRBJ2-1
D: TRBD1
length: 16
V: TRBV19
CDR3: CASSVTGTGGYNEQFF
DNA: TGTGCCAGTAGTGTCACCGGGACAGGGGGCTACAATGAGCAGTTCTTC

size: NA
J: TRBJ2-6
D: NA
length: 18
V: TRBV11-2
CDR3: CASSLVGREASGANVLTF
DNA: TGTGCCAGCAGCTTAGTCGGCAGGGAAGCCTCTGGGGCCAACGTCCTGACTTTC

size: NA
J: TRBJ2-3
D: TRBD2
length: 14
V: TRBV6-4
CDR3: CASSNGGASDTQYF
DNA: TGTGCCAGCAGTAACGGGGGGGCCTCAGATACGCAGTATTTT

size: NA
J: TRBJ1-6
D: NA
length: 15
V: TRBV30
CDR3: CAWNLIPSGNSPLHF
DNA: TGTGCCTGGAACTTAATCCCGAGCGGTAATTCACCCCTCCACTTT

size: NA
J: TRBJ1-1
D: NA
length: 13
V: TRBV7-9
CDR3: CASSLAGPDEAFF
DNA: TGTGCCAGCAGCTTAGCGGGGCCTGATGAAGCTTTCTTT

size: NA
J: TRBJ1-2
D: NA
length: 16
V: TRBV14
CDR3: CASSQDLRGLLYGYTF
DNA: TGTGCCAGCAGCCAAGATTTGCGGGGACTGCTCTATGGCTACACCTTC

size: NA
J: TRBJ1-4
D: NA
length: 14
V: TRBV5-6
CDR3: CASSPRQGNEKLFF
DNA: TGTGCCAGCAGCCCGCGGCAGGGGAATGAAAAACTGTTTTTT

size: NA
J: TRBJ1-6
D: TRBD1
length: 16
V: TRBV9
CDR3: CASSSLPGTGWSPLHF
DNA: TGTGCCAGCAGCTCCCTTCCCGGGACAGGGTGGTCACCCCTCCACTTT

size: NA
J: TRBJ2-5
D: TRBD1
length: 15
V: TRBV5-1
CDR3: CASSLDTGVRETQYF
DNA: TGCGCCAGCAGCTTGGATACAGGGGTTCGAGAGACCCAGTACTTC

size: NA
J: TRBJ2-1
D: NA
length: 14
V: TRBV18
CDR3: CASSPPRQPGDQFF
DNA: TGTGCCAGCTCACCACCAAGACAACCGGGGGATCAGTTCTTC

size: NA
J: TRBJ1-2
D: NA
length: 16
V: TRBV5-1
CDR3: CASSLDSRDGWGSYTF
DNA: TGCGCCAGCAGCTTGGATAGTCGGGACGGATGGGGTAGCTACACCTTC

size: NA
J: TRBJ2-2
D: NA
length: 14
V: TRBV7-9
CDR3: CASSYQGGTGELFF
DNA: TGTGCCAGCAGCTACCAGGGAGGCACCGGGGAGCTGTTTTTT

size: NA
J: TRBJ1-1
D: NA
length: 14
V: TRBV7-9
CDR3: CASSLGLTRGEAFF
DNA: TGTGCCAGCAGCTTGGGACTTACCAGGGGTGAAGCTTTCTTT

size: NA
J: TRBJ2-7
D: NA
length: 12
V: TRBV7-9
CDR3: CASSSRVNEQYF
DNA: TGTGCCAGCAGCTCCAGGGTTAACGAGCAGTACTTC

size: NA
J: TRBJ2-7
D: NA
length: 12
V: TRBV6-5
CDR3: CASSHPTDEQYF
DNA: TGTGCCAGCAGCCACCCGACAGACGAGCAGTACTTC

size: NA
J: TRBJ1-6
D: NA
length: 15
V: TRBV2
CDR3: CASRGDRQINSPLHF
DNA: TGTGCCAGCAGAGGCGACAGGCAGATCAATTCACCCCTCCACTTT

size: NA
J: TRBJ2-2
D: TRBD2
length: 18
V: TRBV30
CDR3: CAWSGEGLAGKLTGELFF
DNA: TGTGCCTGGAGTGGGGAAGGACTAGCGGGGAAGCTCACCGGGGAGCTGTTTTTT

size: NA
J: TRBJ1-2
D: TRBD1
length: 15
V: TRBV4-2
CDR3: CASSQEQGQGIGYTF
DNA: TGTGCCAGCAGCCAAGAGCAGGGACAGGGGATTGGCTACACCTTC

size: NA
J: TRBJ2-2
D: NA
length: 14
V: TRBV5-1
CDR3: CASSLGQNTGELFF
DNA: TGCGCCAGCAGCCTTGGACAGAACACCGGGGAGCTGTTTTTT